A selection of T cell receptor beta chains follows, all from one sample in a study of read filtering for tumor transcriptome and immune sequencing. TCRdb processed the reads anew with MiXCR; each CDR3 protein has one entry. Among 62,000 or so distinct CDR3 sequences, about 15% were seen once, and the ten largest hold 45% to 50%. Sequencing was performed on a population of CD138-negative cells sorted from bone marrow. These receptors were collected from a donor over 35 with multiple myeloma. CDR3s include the opening cysteine and the closing phenylalanine or tryptophan. Fields, in order: V gene, clone size, J gene, CDR3 length, D gene, CDR3 protein, CDR3 DNA. The D gene is left open where the match is weak. Expanded clones are given a class, and other clones once, few, many or no size at all.

>TRBV29-1|many|TRBJ2-7|11|-
CSVGTTYEQYF
TGCAGCGTTGGGACAACCTACGAGCAGTACTTC
>TRBV5-1|-|TRBJ2-7|11|-
CASSSDEGEYF
TGCGCCAGCAGCTCTGACGAAGGGGAGTACTTC
>TRBV7-3|many|TRBJ2-1|15|TRBD1
CASSLTGGRYNEQFF
TGTGCCAGCAGCTTAACAGGGGGCAGGTACAATGAGCAGTTCTTC
>TRBV19|-|TRBJ2-5|15|-
CASSRERRYRETQYF
TGTGCTAGTAGTCGGGAAAGACGCTATAGGGAGACCCAGTACTTC
>TRBV10-1|-|TRBJ2-2|15|TRBD1
CASRHRGQSTGELFF
TGCGCCAGCAGACACAGGGGGCAAAGCACCGGGGAGCTGTTTTTT
>TRBV15|few|TRBJ2-1|17|TRBD2
CATSRVGLAGTYNGQFF
TGTGCCACCAGCAGGGTAGGACTAGCGGGAACCTACAATGGGCAGTTCTTC
>TRBV29-1|few|TRBJ2-3|17|-
CSVVDPHRAEGRDTQYF
TGCAGCGTTGTTGATCCGCACCGGGCGGAGGGGCGGGATACGCAGTATTTT
>TRBV27|many|TRBJ2-5|15|-
CASTLGWGLGETQYF
TGTGCCAGCACCCTCGGGTGGGGCTTGGGAGAGACCCAGTACTTC
>TRBV12-5|many|TRBJ2-2|13|-
CASGLSWSGELFF
TGTGCTAGTGGTTTGTCTTGGTCCGGGGAGCTGTTTTTT
>TRBV15|many|TRBJ2-5|13|-
CATSRVYQETQYF
TGTGCCACCAGCAGAGTGTACCAAGAGACCCAGTACTTC